Many counts were recorded for the clone carrying this TCR beta chain. Its antigen is undetermined. These data come from a study of T-cell memory formation after mild COVID-19. Study observations and caveats: The SARS-CoV-2 specificity of second-wave clones reaching peak at day 37 remained unverified. Detection of some responders pre-infection suggested pre-existing cross-reactive memory T cells participated.

The germline V gene encodes CDR1 DFQATT and CDR2 SNEGSKA (reference sequence). This CDR3 has 12 amino acids. V lost 2 bases, J lost 5 bases, and 9 bases lay in between. TCRdb re-called the 5' RACE reads through MiXCR, storing one row per CDR3 protein. The data contain approximately 400,000 distinct CDR3 sequences, about 20% of them seen just once; the ten biggest clones take up roughly 21%. The receptor's source is a man between 18 and 29 years old who had mild COVID-19 (a few samples of this study predate the infection). Cell type and time point are not known. The source material was PBMCs or a T cell subset sorted from them (not recorded which). This chain connects TRBV20-1 to TRBJ2-5, with D possibly being TRBD1 or TRBD2 (5 bases each). This CDR3 is CSARQGGETQYF. The CDR3 DNA follows: TGCAGTGCTAGACAGGGCGGGGAGACCCAGTACTTC.